The rows below give T cell receptor beta chains drawn from one sample of a study of blood T cell repertoires in COVID-19. TCRdb's table, derived via immunoSEQ multiplex PCR, lists solely in-frame clones and lacks some. This table holds roughly 170,000 clones, more than 85% found once. The sample consisted of peripheral blood. The receptors originated from a man aged 40-49 years with active or convalescent COVID-19. CDR3s include the opening cysteine and the closing phenylalanine or tryptophan. A D gene is named only where the DNA matches it firmly. Some rows mark clone size as missing; the rest say once, few, many or name a class of expanded clone.

v_gene,abundance,d_gene,len,j_gene,CDR3aa,CDR3nt
TRBV28,NA,NA,15,TRBJ1-2,CASSPRKGANYGYTF,TGTGCCAGCAGTCCCCGAAAGGGGGCTAACTATGGCTACACCTTC
TRBV12-3/TRBV12-4,NA,NA,13,TRBJ1-5,CASSLGGGQPQHF,TGTGCCAGCAGTTTGGGCGGGGGTCAGCCCCAGCATTTT
TRBV28,NA,TRBD1,12,TRBJ2-5,CASSRGPETQYF,TGTGCCAGCAGCAGGGGGCCAGAGACCCAGTACTTC
TRBV2,NA,NA,14,TRBJ1-4,CASSRTTTGPGLFF,TGTGCCAGCAGTCGGACAACAACGGGTCCGGGACTGTTTTTT
TRBV27,once,TRBD2,17,TRBJ2-5,CASSSGTSGWVQETQYF,TGTGCCAGCAGTTCCGGGACTAGCGGGTGGGTCCAGGAGACCCAGTACTTC
TRBV19,NA,TRBD1,13,TRBJ1-1,CASSITGVGGAFF,TGTGCCAGTAGTATAACAGGGGTCGGGGGAGCTTTCTTT
TRBV12-3/TRBV12-4,NA,NA,13,TRBJ1-1,CASSFSGDLYAFF,TGTGCCAGCAGTTTTTCAGGGGATCTGTACGCTTTCTTT
TRBV5-5,NA,TRBD1,15,TRBJ1-5,CASSSRQGSNQPQHF,TGTGCCAGCAGCTCAAGACAGGGGAGCAATCAGCCCCAGCATTTT
TRBV9,few,NA,15,TRBJ2-7,CASSVEGQGHYEQYF,TGTGCCAGCAGCGTAGAAGGTCAGGGGCACTACGAGCAGTACTTC
TRBV5-1,NA,TRBD1,14,TRBJ1-5,CASAAGQGDQPQHF,TGCGCCAGCGCCGCGGGACAGGGGGATCAGCCCCAGCATTTT
TRBV5-6,NA,TRBD1,18,TRBJ2-2,CASSLARRQGAYTGELFF,TGTGCCAGCAGCTTGGCCCGTCGACAGGGGGCGTACACCGGGGAGCTGTTTTTT
TRBV19,NA,NA,14,TRBJ2-7,CASSIDREDDEQYF,TGTGCCAGTAGTATAGACAGGGAGGATGACGAGCAGTACTTC
TRBV27,NA,TRBD1,14,TRBJ2-5,CASRQLRGPETQYF,TGTGCCAGCAGACAACTCAGGGGGCCAGAGACCCAGTACTTC
TRBV18,NA,TRBD1,15,TRBJ1-2,CASSPEGALSEGYTF,TGTGCCAGCTCACCAGAGGGGGCCCTATCGGAAGGCTACACCTTC
TRBV19,NA,NA,14,TRBJ2-1,CASSEGGRKNEQFF,TGTGCCAGTAGTGAGGGCGGAAGGAAGAATGAGCAGTTCTTC
TRBV14,NA,TRBD1,12,TRBJ2-1,CASSRTGNEQFF,TGTGCCAGCAGCAGGACAGGCAATGAGCAGTTCTTC
TRBV29-1,once,NA,12,TRBJ2-5,CSAARGQETQYF,TGCAGCGCCGCCAGGGGCCAAGAGACCCAGTACTTC
TRBV14,NA,NA,16,TRBJ2-2,CASSLRQGRATGELFF,TGTGCCAGCAGCCTCCGACAGGGGAGGGCCACCGGGGAGCTGTTTTTT
TRBV5-4,NA,NA,14,TRBJ2-3,CASSKRQGTDTQYF,TGTGCCAGCAGCAAGCGACAGGGCACAGATACGCAGTATTTT
TRBV5-5,NA,NA,16,TRBJ2-7,CASSLEPGSSSYEQYF,TGTGCCAGCAGCTTGGAACCAGGGTCCAGCTCCTACGAGCAGTACTTC
TRBV28,NA,NA,15,TRBJ1-5,CASSLMVGGTQPQHF,TGTGCCAGCAGTTTAATGGTTGGGGGGACCCAGCCCCAGCATTTT
TRBV10-2,NA,NA,16,TRBJ1-6,CASVQSRYSYNSPLHF,TGCGCCAGTGTCCAGTCGAGGTACTCCTATAATTCACCCCTCCACTTT
TRBV24-1,NA,NA,13,TRBJ1-2,CATSDFSGLGYTF,TGTGCCACCAGTGATTTTTCAGGGTTAGGCTACACCTTC
TRBV29-1,few,NA,15,TRBJ1-1,CSVAGGSTKGTEAFF,TGCAGCGTTGCGGGGGGCTCCACTAAGGGCACTGAAGCTTTCTTT
TRBV3-1/TRBV3-2,few,NA,13,TRBJ2-2,CASSRPGTGELFF,TGTGCCAGCAGCCGCCCGGGAACCGGGGAGCTGTTTTTT
TRBV3-1/TRBV3-2,few,TRBD1,13,TRBJ1-2,CASSPGTGKGYTF,TGTGCCAGCAGCCCCGGGACAGGGAAAGGCTACACCTTC